Listed below are T cell receptor beta chains from one sample, sequenced in a study of tumor-infiltrating lymphocytes in primary liver carcinoma. In TCRdb, the multiplex PCR reads were re-called with MiXCR into one record per CDR3 protein. The table has roughly 32,000 distinct CDR3 sequences, around 66% seen once; the top ten hold about 30%. The source material was liver tumor tissue from sampling region 3. Receptors originate from a woman aged 25 to 45 with primary liver carcinoma and hepatitis B virus infection. Both conserved end residues are part of each CDR3. Fields, in order: V gene, D gene, clone size, J gene, CDR3 DNA, CDR3 protein. D genes are given only for firm matches. Size is stated for part of the rows, as once, few or many counts, or as a class when the clone is expanded.

V: TRBV11-3; D: TRBD2; size: few; J: TRBJ2-1; DNA: TGTGCCGGCGCTAGCGGGGGGGGGTATGAGCAGTTCTTC; CDR3: CAGASGGGYEQFF
V: TRBV30; D: NA; size: medium-sized; J: TRBJ2-2; DNA: TGTGCCTGGAGTGTGGGGGGCAGCGGGGAGCTGTTTTTT; CDR3: CAWSVGGSGELFF
V: TRBV11-1; D: NA; size: NA; J: TRBJ2-7; DNA: TGTGTCAGCAGCCTAGGATACATCCGCGAGCAGTACTTT; CDR3: CVSSLGYIREQYF
V: TRBV6-5; D: NA; size: NA; J: TRBJ2-2; DNA: TGTGCAAGCAGTTCGCGGACAAGGTTCACCGGGGAGCTGTTTTTT; CDR3: CASSSRTRFTGELFF
V: TRBV5-1; D: NA; size: NA; J: TRBJ2-1; DNA: TGCGCCGGCACCCCGTCCCCAGACTATTCCTACAATGAGCGCTTCTTC; CDR3: CAGTPSPDYSYNERFF
V: TRBV11-2; D: NA; size: large; J: TRBJ2-7; DNA: TGTGCCAGCAGTATCACAGGAGGGGGCTCTTGGACCTACGAGCAGTACTTC; CDR3: CASSITGGGSWTYEQYF
V: TRBV11-2; D: NA; size: NA; J: TRBJ2-1; DNA: TGTGCCAGCAGCTTAGGGTCTAGCAAGGGTGAGCAGTTGTTC; CDR3: CASSLGSSKGEQLF
V: TRBV28; D: TRBD2; size: NA; J: TRBJ2-2; DNA: TGTGCCAGCAGTTTAAGCGGGAGCGGGGACCTGCTTTTT; CDR3: CASSLSGSGDLLF
V: TRBV30; D: NA; size: NA; J: TRBJ2-4; DNA: TGTGCCTGGAGTGGGGGGATTCTAGCCAAAGACATTCAGTACTTC; CDR3: CAWSGGILAKDIQYF
V: TRBV11-3; D: NA; size: NA; J: TRBJ2-3; DNA: TGCGCCAGCAGCATTAGCGACCTCACGGATGCGCAGTATTTT; CDR3: CASSISDLTDAQYF
V: TRBV29-1; D: NA; size: NA; J: TRBJ1-2; DNA: TGTGGTGTTGAAGATCAGACCAGCTACACCTTC; CDR3: CGVEDQTSYTF
V: TRBV11-2; D: TRBD2; size: NA; J: TRBJ2-3; DNA: TGTGCCAGCAGCCATGGGGGAAGCGGGAGCCTCACAGATACGCAGTATTTT; CDR3: CASSHGGSGSLTDTQYF
V: TRBV5-1; D: NA; size: NA; J: TRBJ1-3; DNA: TGCGCCAGCAGCATCACTATCGGGACCCTCTCTGGAAACACCATATATTTT; CDR3: CASSITIGTLSGNTIYF
V: TRBV29-1; D: TRBD2; size: many; J: TRBJ2-3; DNA: TGCAGCGTCACTAGCGGTAGCACAGATACGCAGTATTTT; CDR3: CSVTSGSTDTQYF
V: TRBV11-2; D: NA; size: NA; J: TRBJ1-1; DNA: TGTGCCAGCAGCTTAGAAGGGTGCACTGAAGCCTTCTTT; CDR3: CASSLEGCTEAFF
V: TRBV28; D: NA; size: NA; J: TRBJ1-1; DNA: TGTACCAGCAAAGTCTCATGGCCGGGAACTGAAGCTTTCTTT; CDR3: CTSKVSWPGTEAFF
V: TRBV28; D: NA; size: many; J: TRBJ1-2; DNA: TGTGCCAGCAGTTTAGAACTGGGGAAGGTGGGCTACACCTTC; CDR3: CASSLELGKVGYTF
V: TRBV5-6; D: NA; size: NA; J: TRBJ2-2; DNA: TGTGCCAGCAGCTTGTCTAGGAACACCGTGGAGCTGTTTTTT; CDR3: CASSLSRNTVELFF
V: TRBV11-2; D: TRBD1; size: NA; J: TRBJ2-3; DNA: TGTGCCAGCAGCCGGAGGACAGGGGTAGACACAGATATGAAGTATTTT; CDR3: CASSRRTGVDTDMKYF
V: TRBV29-1; D: NA; size: few; J: TRBJ1-5; DNA: TGCAGCACGGGGGGGGGCCCTGACGGTCCCCAGCATTTT; CDR3: CSTGGGPDGPQHF
V: TRBV11-2; D: NA; size: once; J: TRBJ2-3; DNA: TGCTCCAGCAGCCTGCGACGGGGGAATACGCAGTATTTT; CDR3: CSSSLRRGNTQYF
V: TRBV14; D: NA; size: medium-sized; J: TRBJ1-2; DNA: TGTGCCAGCAGCCAAGATATAGGAGGGGCCTATGGCTACACCTTC; CDR3: CASSQDIGGAYGYTF
V: TRBV6-5; D: NA; size: NA; J: TRBJ2-5; DNA: TGTGCCAACAGTAGCGACAAGGGGCTGACCCAGTACTTC; CDR3: CANSSDKGLTQYF
V: TRBV11-2; D: TRBD1; size: once; J: TRBJ2-5; DNA: TGTGCCAGCAGCACAAGAACAGGGGGCGAAGAGACCCAGTACTTC; CDR3: CASSTRTGGEETQYF
V: TRBV29-1; D: TRBD1; size: few; J: TRBJ2-7; DNA: TGCAGCGTCGTACAGGGGTACTCCTACGAGCAGTACTTC; CDR3: CSVVQGYSYEQYF
V: TRBV29-1; D: NA; size: NA; J: TRBJ2-1; DNA: TGCAGTGTTCTCTCCCCTCAGCTGAAGTACAATGAACAGTTCTTC; CDR3: CSVLSPQLKYNEQFF
V: TRBV4-1; D: NA; size: NA; J: TRBJ2-5; DNA: TGTCCCAGCACTAATCCGAGGGAAGCGACCCAGTACTTC; CDR3: CPSTNPREATQYF
V: TRBV7-8; D: NA; size: NA; J: TRBJ2-1; DNA: TGTGTCAGCAGCCTAGGAATGAGCTCCTACAATGAGCAGTTCTTC; CDR3: CVSSLGMSSYNEQFF
V: TRBV30; D: TRBD2; size: NA; J: TRBJ2-7; DNA: TGTGCCTGGAGCCCCTACGGGGGGGCCACCTACGAGCAGTACTTC; CDR3: CAWSPYGGATYEQYF
V: TRBV6-1; D: TRBD2; size: many; J: TRBJ2-7; DNA: TGTGCCAGCAGTGAAGAGACTAGCGGGAGTTGGGAGCAGTACTTC; CDR3: CASSEETSGSWEQYF
V: TRBV20-1; D: TRBD2; size: many; J: TRBJ2-7; DNA: TGCAGTGCTAGAGATAGCGGGAGGGCCTCCTACGAGCAGTACTTT; CDR3: CSARDSGRASYEQYF
V: TRBV4-1; D: NA; size: NA; J: TRBJ2-5; DNA: TGCGCCAGCAGCCAAGGCCCCACAATGGGCTGGGAGACCCGGTACTTC; CDR3: CASSQGPTMGWETRYF
V: TRBV11-2; D: NA; size: NA; J: TRBJ1-5; DNA: TGTGTCAGCAGCAGGTCAGGGCGGAATCAGCCCCAGCATTTT; CDR3: CVSSRSGRNQPQHF
V: TRBV11-3; D: NA; size: NA; J: TRBJ2-1; DNA: TGTGCCAGCAGTTTAGGTCTGGGGGAGTGGTGTGTCGATGAGCAGTTCTTC; CDR3: CASSLGLGEWCVDEQFF
V: TRBV11-2; D: NA; size: NA; J: TRBJ1-5; DNA: TGTGCCAGCAACTCAAATTTCAGGACATCAAATCAGCCCCAGCATTTT; CDR3: CASNSNFRTSNQPQHF
V: TRBV11-2; D: NA; size: NA; J: TRBJ2-2; DNA: TGTGCCAGCATCCCTCAGCAAGGACCGACCAGGGAGCTGTTTTTT; CDR3: CASIPQQGPTRELFF
V: TRBV11-2; D: TRBD1; size: NA; J: TRBJ1-2; DNA: TGTGGCAGCAGCTTCACACAGGGGGGCGATGGCTACACCTTC; CDR3: CGSSFTQGGDGYTF